This paragraph covers one TCR beta chain sequence. The antigen is undetermined. Treatment given: oral pan-JAK inhibitor, 5-10 mg twice daily. Reverse transcribed after extraction, RNA yielded cDNA as the sequencing template. Assay used: immunoSEQ multiplex PCR; TCRdb lists only in-frame clones, some missing. The sample includes 150,000 or so clones, 45% to 60% of them seen just once. This specimen comes from a study of CD8+ T cells in alopecia areata. Turning to the study itself: Tofacitinib administration to treated patients was oral, at 5 to 10 mg twice daily.

CDR3 size: 16 residues. V gave up 1 base and J gave up 0 bases; unmatched junction bases: 5. Germline V gene sequence: CDR1 SGHNT, CDR2 YYREEE (reference sequence). Study findings and constraints: Scalp clonality, together with expanded CD8+ clones among the top 100, fell significantly with tofacitinib.

The sample was CD8+ T cells sorted from blood, taken at week 4, from a patient treated with tofacitinib. The chain employs TRBV5-4 and TRBJ2-5; 8 bases fit TRBD1. This receptor was taken from a human donor with alopecia areata. Here the CDR3 DNA reads TGTGCCAGCAGCTTGTATGGACAGGGTTACCAAGAGACCCAGTACTTC. It is translated as CASSLYGQGYQETQYF.